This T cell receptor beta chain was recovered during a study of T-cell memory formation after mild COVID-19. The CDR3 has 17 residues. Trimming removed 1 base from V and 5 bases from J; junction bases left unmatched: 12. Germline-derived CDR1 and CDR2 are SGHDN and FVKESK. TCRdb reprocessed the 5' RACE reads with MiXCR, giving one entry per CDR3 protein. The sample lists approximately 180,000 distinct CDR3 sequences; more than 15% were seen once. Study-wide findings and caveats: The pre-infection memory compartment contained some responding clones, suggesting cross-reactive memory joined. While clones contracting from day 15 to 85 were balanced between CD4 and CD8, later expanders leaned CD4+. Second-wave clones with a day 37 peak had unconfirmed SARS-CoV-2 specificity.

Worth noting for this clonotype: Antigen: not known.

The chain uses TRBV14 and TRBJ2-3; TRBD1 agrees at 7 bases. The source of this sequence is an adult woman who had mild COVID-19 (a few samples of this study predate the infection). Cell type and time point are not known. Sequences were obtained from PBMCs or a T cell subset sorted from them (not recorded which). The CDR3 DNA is TGTGCCAGCAGCCAAGTTAATATAGGGGGCTCGGGAGATACGCAGTATTTT. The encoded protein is CASSQVNIGGSGDTQYF. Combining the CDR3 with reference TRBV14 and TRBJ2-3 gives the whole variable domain EAGVTQFPSHSVIEKGQTVTLRCDPISGHDNLYWYRRVMGKEIKFLLHFVKESKQDESGMPNNRFLAERTGGTYSTLKVQPAELEDSGVYFCASSQVNIGGSGDTQYFGPGTRLTVL.